This T cell receptor beta chain is from a study of cytomegalovirus exposure and HLA in healthy donors. Study results and caveats: Earlier results showed most TCR beta V segments being productive about 87% or about 30% of the time. By a later analysis, the bulk of CMV-associated TCR beta chains appeared HLA-restricted. Upon later analysis, TCR association rates were observed to vary by HLA locus, being highest for DRB1 and lowest for HLA-C.

60 Vbeta and 13 Jbeta primers were used in PCR. Measured with immunoSEQ multiplex PCR; TCRdb has only the in-frame clones, and not every one. The sample yields approximately 180,000 clones, about 80% seen once. Unmatched junction bases numbered 9, after V lost 5 bases and J lost 4 bases. Germline V lookup: CDR1 SGHRS, CDR2 YFSETQ. The CDR3 extends over 16 amino acids. About this clone itself: Its antigen is unknown.

The V call is TRBV5-1, the J call TRBJ1-4; 9 bases are a match to TRBD1. The sample was PBMCs. The TCR sequence derives from a woman aged 55-70 years in good health and CMV-seropositive. The CDR3 here is CASRQGTGRGNEKLFF. The CDR3, as DNA: TGCGCCAGCAGGCAAGGGACAGGGCGGGGTAATGAAAAACTGTTTTTT. Complete variable domain (other parts from reference TRBV5-1 and TRBJ1-4): KAGVTQTPRYLIKTRGQQVTLSCSPISGHRSVSWYQQTPGQGLQFLFEYFSETQRNKGNFPGRFSGRQFSNSRSEMNVSTLELGDSALYLCASRQGTGRGNEKLFFGSGTQLSVL.